Following are 2 T cell receptor beta chains from one sample sequenced in a study of OX40 agonist ivuxolimab in advanced cancers. The repertoire was sequenced with immunoSEQ multiplex PCR; TCRdb's copy has only in-frame clones and lacks some. The table shows approximately 60,000 clones, with roughly 85% occurring only once. The source material was CD4+ or CD8+ T cells sorted from blood, sampled in a trial of the OX40 agonist ivuxolimab. The receptors derive from an adult with an advanced solid tumor such as melanoma, head and neck, liver or kidney cancer.

The chain couples TRBV6-5 to TRBJ1-3; TRBD1 aligns across 10 bases. V dropped 2 bases and J dropped 4; count of bases not matched to a gene: 5. Germline V CDR1 and CDR2: MNHEY, SVGAGI. This CDR3 comprises 16 residues. CDR3: CASSYRQGASGNTIYF. The DNA for the CDR3 is TGTGCCAGCAGTTACCGACAGGGGGCGTCCGGAAACACCATATATTTT.

The chain couples TRBV5-1 to TRBJ2-5; D may correspond to TRBD1 or TRBD2 (5 bases each). Germline V CDR1 and CDR2: SGHRS, YFSETQ. The CDR3 is 14 amino acids. V lost 0 bases and J 5 bases, leaving 11 bases between the germline ends. The CDR3 loop is CASSLGRGGETQYF. The CDR3 DNA reads TGCGCCAGCAGCTTGGGAAGGGGCGGGGAGACCCAGTACTTC.